This TCR beta chain was sequenced during a study of cytomegalovirus exposure and HLA in healthy donors. The method was immunoSEQ multiplex PCR; TCRdb's version includes in-frame clones alone and lacks a portion of them. The sample contains about 57,000 clones, about 90% of which appear only once. On this clone: Its matching antigen is unknown.

Findings and caveats of the study: The authors enumerated 164 TCR beta chains as linked to cytomegalovirus. In the approximately 120 validation repertoires, a later analysis found that first-cohort TCR clusters tended to co-occur. In vitro assays verified that three CMV-associated chains recognized CMV antigens specifically.

Germline CDR1 SGHRS, CDR2 YFSETQ. The ends lost 4 bases at V and 8 bases at J; junction bases unmatched: 9. CDR3 length: 15 amino acids. This rearrangement joins TRBV5-1 to TRBJ2-1; 10 bases agree with TRBD2. Sequenced sample: PBMCs. The origin of this receptor is a woman under 30 in good health and CMV-seronegative. The CDR3 region has the DNA TGCGCCAGCAGCCACCTTGGGACTAGCGTCCATGAGCAGTTCTTC. Translation gives CASSHLGTSVHEQFF.